This T cell receptor (beta chain) was captured by sequencing in a study of blood T cell repertoires in COVID-19. Study-level background: PBMCs, B-cell-depleted T cells, or T cells were the source of the cDNA or gDNA that made up the material.

The germline V gene encodes CDR1 SGHRS and CDR2 YFSETQ. The CDR3 runs 13 residues. Trimming stripped 2 bases from V and 2 bases from J, with 5 bases between. Profiled with immunoSEQ multiplex PCR; TCRdb holds only in-frame clones, not every one. The top ten clones hold about 5% of a sample with more than 250,000 clones, roughly 85% of them seen once. In terms of age and location, participants ranged from roughly 18 to 89 years and lived in about two dozen US areas. Assignments of participants to cohorts depended upon their own reported clinical history. No more than 2 weeks before study entry, exposed participants had met a case of COVID-19.

The sample taken for sequencing was PBMCs or T cells enriched from blood (not recorded which). The chain couples TRBV5-1 to TRBJ1-5; no firm D call. This sequence was found in a man aged 40-49 years who had been exposed to COVID-19. CDR3 DNA: TGCGCCAGCAGCTTCAATGGCAATCAGCCCCAGCATTTT. The encoded protein is CASSFNGNQPQHF.